These T cell receptor beta chains were read from a single sample in a study of T cell responses to AZD1222 COVID-19 vaccine. Sequencing used immunoSEQ multiplex PCR; TCRdb keeps in-frame clones, though not all of them. This table holds 120,000 or so clones, 75% to 95% found once. The sample was peripheral blood, taken on day 0 of AZD1222 vaccination. The receptors shown here come from an adult in good health. CDR3s include the opening cysteine and the closing phenylalanine or tryptophan. D genes are given only for firm matches. The size field is filled for only some rows; it gives once, few, many or a size class.

abundance	j_gene	d_gene	v_gene	CDR3nt	CDR3aa
.	TRBJ1-3	.	TRBV6-5	TGTGCCAGCACCTTACAGGAGGGAGATGGAAACACCATATATTTT	CASTLQEGDGNTIYF
.	TRBJ1-5	TRBD1	TRBV2	TGTGCCAGCAGTGAACAGGGGGCGGCTTGGAATCAGCCCCAGCATTTT	CASSEQGAAWNQPQHF
.	TRBJ1-6	.	TRBV6-1	TGTGCCAGCAGTGAGAGGACGTGGAGGGATTCACCCCTCCACTTT	CASSERTWRDSPLHF
.	TRBJ2-7	TRBD1	TRBV19	TGTGCCAGTAGTCTCGGACAGGGGGACTACGAGCAGTACTTC	CASSLGQGDYEQYF
.	TRBJ2-7	TRBD2	TRBV11-3	TGTGCCAGCAGCCTCACTAGCGACAAGTCCTACGAGCAGTACTTC	CASSLTSDKSYEQYF
.	TRBJ1-1	.	TRBV3-1/TRBV3-2	TGTGCCAGCAGCCAAGATCGGCCCACTAATGAAGCTTTCTTT	CASSQDRPTNEAFF
.	TRBJ1-1	.	TRBV7-9	TGTGCCAGCAGCTACGGGGACACTGAAGCTTTCTTT	CASSYGDTEAFF
once	TRBJ2-3	.	TRBV29-1	TGCAGCGGAACTAGGTTGACACAAGATACGCAGTATTTT	CSGTRLTQDTQYF
.	TRBJ2-5	.	TRBV9	TGTGCCAGCAGCGTAGGTTGGAGTGTAGAGACCCAGTACTTC	CASSVGWSVETQYF
.	TRBJ2-7	TRBD1	TRBV6-1	TGTGCCAGCAGTGAACTAGACAGGGGCCGCTCCTACGAGCAGTACTTC	CASSELDRGRSYEQYF
.	TRBJ2-2	.	TRBV12-5	TGTGCTAGTGGTTTGGGGTCCGGGGAGCTGTTTTTT	CASGLGSGELFF
.	TRBJ2-4	.	TRBV28	TGTGCCAGCAGTTTGGCGGGGCTAGCCAAAAACATTCAGTACTTC	CASSLAGLAKNIQYF
.	TRBJ1-3	TRBD1	TRBV3-1/TRBV3-2	TGTGCCAGTAAACAGGGGTCTGGAAACACCATATATTTT	CASKQGSGNTIYF
once	TRBJ2-1	.	TRBV6-1	TGTGCCAGCAGTGAATCGGGGGATGAGCAGTTCTTC	CASSESGDEQFF
.	TRBJ2-1	.	TRBV11-2	TGTGCCAGCAGCCCAGAACTCTACAATGAGCAGTTCTTC	CASSPELYNEQFF
.	TRBJ1-6	.	TRBV27	TGTGCCAGCACCACTTACAGCGGGGCCCGTAGGAATTCACCCCTCCACTTT	CASTTYSGARRNSPLHF
.	TRBJ1-2	.	TRBV6-5	TGTGCCAGCAGTTACTCTCCAGCGGGATTTTATGGCTACACCTTC	CASSYSPAGFYGYTF
.	TRBJ2-3	.	TRBV7-9	TGTGCCAGCAGCCGGACAGAAGATACGCAGTATTTT	CASSRTEDTQYF
.	TRBJ1-2	.	TRBV4-2	TGTGCCAGCAGCCAAGAAGTAGAGAGGCCCTATGGCTACACCTTC	CASSQEVERPYGYTF
.	TRBJ1-2	TRBD1	TRBV7-9	TGTGCCAGCAGCTTCCCCGGGACAGGGGACAACTATGGCTACACCTTC	CASSFPGTGDNYGYTF
.	TRBJ1-2	TRBD1	TRBV5-6	TGTGCCAGCAGCCGCGGACAGGGCTATGGCTACACCTTC	CASSRGQGYGYTF
.	TRBJ2-7	.	TRBV3-1/TRBV3-2	TGTGCCAGCAGCTATAGGCCCGCCTACGAGCAGTACTTC	CASSYRPAYEQYF
.	TRBJ1-2	.	TRBV5-4	TGTGCCAGCAGCTGGGGGAGAGAAAGCTCTAACTATGGCTACACCTTC	CASSWGRESSNYGYTF
once	TRBJ2-2	.	TRBV6-5	TGTGCCAGCAGTTACTCCATTTTTGGGAACACCGGGGAGCTGTTTTTT	CASSYSIFGNTGELFF
.	TRBJ2-7	.	TRBV7-9	TGTGCCAGCAGCCCCGCCTACGAGCAGTACTTC	CASSPAYEQYF
.	TRBJ2-7	.	TRBV7-7	TGTGCTAGCAGCTTCGCAACCGGGCCTCACTACGAGCAGTACTTC	CASSFATGPHYEQYF
.	TRBJ2-3	.	TRBV7-9	TGTGCCAGCAGCTTAGCGCGAGGAGATACGCAGTATTTT	CASSLARGDTQYF
.	TRBJ1-2	.	TRBV19	TGTGCCAGTAGTATCTCGACGGTCTATGGCTACACCTTC	CASSISTVYGYTF
.	TRBJ2-5	.	TRBV7-9	TGTGCCAGCAGCTTAGCCGGGCCCCAACAAGAGACCCAGTACTTC	CASSLAGPQQETQYF
.	TRBJ2-6	.	TRBV10-3	TGTGCCAACGCGGAGTCTGGGGCCAACGTCCTGACTTTC	CANAESGANVLTF
.	TRBJ1-2	.	TRBV6-4	TGTGCCAGCAGTGACCGTCCACAGAGCTATGGCTACACCTTC	CASSDRPQSYGYTF
.	TRBJ2-7	TRBD2	TRBV3-1/TRBV3-2	TGTGCCAGCAGCTTTGGACTAGCGGGAGGGACCCAAGCCTACGAGCAGTACTTC	CASSFGLAGGTQAYEQYF
few	TRBJ1-1	TRBD1	TRBV5-5	TGTGCCAGCAGCTCAACAGGGGGCCACACTGAAGCTTTCTTT	CASSSTGGHTEAFF
.	TRBJ1-5	.	TRBV15	TGTGCCACCAGCAAGAAGGTGAGCAATCAGCCCCAGCATTTT	CATSKKVSNQPQHF
.	TRBJ1-3	.	TRBV4-2	TGTGCCAGCAGCCAAGTGGAAGGGGCTGGCTCTGGAAACACCATATATTTT	CASSQVEGAGSGNTIYF
.	TRBJ2-3	.	TRBV4-1	TGCGCCAGCAGCCAAACAGGGTCCAACACAGATACGCAGTATTTT	CASSQTGSNTDTQYF
.	TRBJ1-2	.	TRBV18	TGTGCCAGCTCACCTCTACCCTCAACGGGGGGCGTGGTCTATGGCTACACCTTC	CASSPLPSTGGVVYGYTF
.	TRBJ1-4	.	TRBV7-6	TGTGCCAGCAGCGCAAGACGGAACCTAAATGAAAAACTGTTTTTT	CASSARRNLNEKLFF
.	TRBJ1-4	TRBD1	TRBV5-1	TGCGCCAGCAGCACGGGACAGGGGATTGAAAAACTGTTTTTT	CASSTGQGIEKLFF
.	TRBJ1-6	.	TRBV11-1	TGTGCCAGCAGCTACACCGGCCGGGGGAGTTCACCCCTCCACTTT	CASSYTGRGSSPLHF
.	TRBJ2-3	.	TRBV9	TGTGCCAGCAGCCCTCAGGGGGGGGATACGCAGTATTTT	CASSPQGGDTQYF
.	TRBJ1-4	TRBD1	TRBV4-1	TGCGCCAGCAGCCAAGGGCCGGGGACAGGGGAAAAACTGTTTTTT	CASSQGPGTGEKLFF
.	TRBJ2-5	.	TRBV12-3/TRBV12-4	TGTGCCAGCAGTGCTACTGGAGAGACCCAGTACTTC	CASSATGETQYF
.	TRBJ2-5	TRBD1	TRBV3-1/TRBV3-2	TGTGCCAGCAGTCCAACAGGGGACCAAGAGACCCAGTACTTC	CASSPTGDQETQYF
once	TRBJ2-6	.	TRBV2	TGTGCCAGCAGCTTGGACAGCAGCTCTGGGGCCAACGTCCTGACTTTC	CASSLDSSSGANVLTF
.	TRBJ2-5	.	TRBV10-1	TGCGCAGCCGGACGGACACTCCAAGAGACCCAGTACTTC	CAAGRTLQETQYF
.	TRBJ1-3	.	TRBV11-2	TGTGCCAGCAGCCCCAGCGTTAGGCGGACCTCTGAAGGAAACACCATATATTTT	CASSPSVRRTSEGNTIYF
once	TRBJ2-4	TRBD2	TRBV5-1	TGCGCCAGCAGCTTGGGCTCAGCGGGAGGGCCGGGGGCCAAAAACATTCAGTACTTC	CASSLGSAGGPGAKNIQYF
.	TRBJ1-5	.	TRBV28	TGTGCCAGCAGTTTATTCCGTCAGCCCCAGCATTTT	CASSLFRQPQHF
.	TRBJ1-2	TRBD1	TRBV12-5	TGTGCTAGTGGTTTGGTTGGACAGGGATCTGGCTACACCTTC	CASGLVGQGSGYTF
.	TRBJ1-6	.	TRBV9	TGTGCCAGCAGCGTAGGGTCCAATCCACCCCTCCACTTT	CASSVGSNPPLHF
.	TRBJ1-2	.	TRBV28	TGTGCCAGCAGTTTAGGCCTGGGGCGAGGCTACACCTTC	CASSLGLGRGYTF
.	TRBJ2-7	.	TRBV10-1	TGCGCCAGCAGCGCCGGTGCCCAACACTCCTACGAGCAGTACTTC	CASSAGAQHSYEQYF
.	TRBJ1-1	.	TRBV5-5	TGTGCCAGCAGCTTGGAGGACATAGACACTGAAGCTTTCTTT	CASSLEDIDTEAFF
.	TRBJ2-1	TRBD2	TRBV3-1/TRBV3-2	TGTGCCAGCAGCCAAGTGGCGGGAGGGTACTACAATGAGCAGTTCTTC	CASSQVAGGYYNEQFF